The rows below give T cell receptor beta chains drawn from one sample of a study of blood T cell repertoires in COVID-19. Sequencing was performed with immunoSEQ multiplex PCR; in TCRdb, only in-frame clones are kept and a portion is missing. The data show 60,000 to 65,000 clones, roughly 84% seen once. The specimen sequenced was peripheral blood. These receptors all come from a man between 60 and 70 years old with COVID-19, enrolled during active disease. Both conserved end residues are part of each CDR3. Fields, in order: V gene, clone size, D gene, J gene, CDR3 DNA, CDR3 protein. The D gene is left open where the match is weak. A row's size may be missing; if present it is once, few, many or a size class.

>TRBV5-4|NA|TRBD1|TRBJ1-6
TGTGCCAGCAGCCTCGTCAGGGGGCGAAATAATTCACCCCTCCACTTT
CASSLVRGRNNSPLHF
>TRBV24-1|NA|TRBD1|TRBJ1-1
TGTGCCACCAGGCCAGGGGGCGTTGGGACTGAAGCTTTCTTT
CATRPGGVGTEAFF
>TRBV18|NA|TRBD2|TRBJ2-1
TGTGCCAGCTCACCCCGGCTAGCGGCTAACTACAATGAGCAGTTCTTC
CASSPRLAANYNEQFF
>TRBV25-1|NA|NA|TRBJ2-5
TGTGCCAGCAGTGCCACAGGGCAAGAGACCCAGTACTTC
CASSATGQETQYF
>TRBV25-1|NA|NA|TRBJ2-7
TGTGCCAGCAGTTTCTCGGAGGGCGAGCAGTACTTC
CASSFSEGEQYF
>TRBV5-4|NA|TRBD2|TRBJ2-7
TGTGCCAGCAGCCTGCTAGCGGGAGTTCGGGAGCAGTACTTC
CASSLLAGVREQYF
>TRBV19|NA|TRBD1|TRBJ2-2
TGTGCCAGTAGCGACAGGGTTTGGACCGGGGAGCTGTTTTTT
CASSDRVWTGELFF
>TRBV10-3|NA|TRBD2|TRBJ2-1
TGTGCCATCAGGCGGGAGGAGGGGTCGGATGAGCAGTTCTTC
CAIRREEGSDEQFF
>TRBV5-1|NA|TRBD1|TRBJ2-3
TGCGCCAGCAGCTTGGCGACAGGGGATCTTGGGAAGCAGTATTTT
CASSLATGDLGKQYF
>TRBV27|NA|NA|TRBJ2-3
TGTGCCAGCAGTTTAGTCAGAAGCACAGATACGCAGTATTTT
CASSLVRSTDTQYF
>TRBV30|few|TRBD1|TRBJ1-1
TGTGCCTGGAATTTACAGGGGTACACTGAAGCTTTCTTT
CAWNLQGYTEAFF
>TRBV11-2|NA|NA|TRBJ2-5
TGTGCCAGCAGCTTACGACCCGGGGAGACCCAGTACTTC
CASSLRPGETQYF
>TRBV28|few|TRBD2|TRBJ2-3
TGTGCCAGCAGTTTACGGTCTAGCGGAGTAGCTAGCACAGATACGCAGTATTTT
CASSLRSSGVASTDTQYF
>TRBV6-4|once|NA|TRBJ1-5
TGTGCCAGCAGTGACCGTGGACACCTAAATCAGCCCCAGCATTTT
CASSDRGHLNQPQHF
>TRBV10-3|NA|NA|TRBJ1-2
TGTGCCACGCGCGGTGGGCAGGGGAGCTATGGCTACACCTTC
CATRGGQGSYGYTF